What follows describes a single T cell receptor beta chain. The sample originates from a study of blood T cell repertoires in COVID-19. Turning to the study itself: COVID-19 samples, acute and convalescent, were from the United States, Italy and Spain.

V was trimmed by 6 bases and J by 4 bases, leaving 12 bases between them. The CDR3 spans 13 residues. CDR1 is MDHEN and CDR2 is SYDVKM in the germline V gene. Clones were read by immunoSEQ multiplex PCR, and TCRdb kept only the in-frame ones, dropping some. The data hold 35,000 to 45,000 clones, with roughly four fifths observed a single time. The V call is TRBV28, the J call TRBJ1-2; tentatively, D is TRBD1 (6 bases). This receptor was obtained from a woman aged 70-85 years with acute or convalescent COVID-19. Sequencing was performed on peripheral blood. The CDR3 loop reads CASRPQGAYGYTF. CDR3 sequence (DNA): TGTGCCAGCAGGCCACAGGGCGCCTATGGCTACACCTTC.